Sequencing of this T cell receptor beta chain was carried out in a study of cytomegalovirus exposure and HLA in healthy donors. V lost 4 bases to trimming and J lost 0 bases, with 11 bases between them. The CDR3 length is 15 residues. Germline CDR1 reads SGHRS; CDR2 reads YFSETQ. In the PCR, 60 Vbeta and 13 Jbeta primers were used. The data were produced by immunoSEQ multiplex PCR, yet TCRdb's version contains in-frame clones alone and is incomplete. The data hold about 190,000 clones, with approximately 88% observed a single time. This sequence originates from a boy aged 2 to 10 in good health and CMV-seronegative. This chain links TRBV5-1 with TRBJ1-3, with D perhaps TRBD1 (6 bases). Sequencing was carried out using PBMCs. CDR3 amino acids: CASSTQGGSGNTIYF. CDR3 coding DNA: TGCGCCAGCAGCACACAGGGCGGCTCTGGAAACACCATATATTTT.